Below, 26 T cell receptor beta chains from the same sample are listed, as sequenced in a study of cytomegalovirus exposure and HLA in healthy donors. The PCR was carried out with 60 Vbeta primers and 13 Jbeta primers. Method: immunoSEQ multiplex PCR; TCRdb's copy keeps in-frame clones and lacks some. Here the sample spans approximately 170,000 clones, around 75% being singletons. Sequencing used PBMCs. The receptors were gathered from a male donor in good health and CMV-seronegative.

The chain combines TRBV5-1 with TRBJ2-1, with D perhaps matching TRBD2 (6 bases). CDR1 SGHRS and CDR2 YFSETQ come from the germline V gene. V was trimmed by 5 bases and J by 4 bases, leaving 25 bases between them. The CDR3 loop spans 18 amino acids. The DNA of the CDR3 is TGCGCCAGCAGAAGGGACTGGAGGGTCGGAGTGGGATACAATGAGCAGTTCTTC. It encodes CASRRDWRVGVGYNEQFF. Full variable domain (remainder filled in from reference TRBV5-1 and TRBJ2-1): KAGVTQTPRYLIKTRGQQVTLSCSPISGHRSVSWYQQTPGQGLQFLFEYFSETQRNKGNFPGRFSGRQFSNSRSEMNVSTLELGDSALYLCASRRDWRVGVGYNEQFFGPGTRLTVL.

The chain carries TRBV5-6 and TRBJ1-1, with a weak D call TRBD1 (6 bases). This CDR3 comprises 15 residues. In germline, CDR1 is SGHDT, CDR2 YYEEEE. Trimming cost V 4 bases and J 1 base, with 14 bases left between them. The CDR3 protein is CASSLPTGPNTEAFF. CDR3 sequence (DNA): TGTGCCAGCAGCCTACCTACAGGGCCGAACACTGAAGCTTTCTTT.

This clone showed up just a few times. This chain joins TRBV27 and TRBJ1-4; 7 nucleotides match TRBD1. Germline V gene sequence: CDR1 MNHEY, CDR2 SMNVEV (reference sequence). V trimming: 4 bases; J trimming: 13 bases; junction bases outside the gene matches: 9. This CDR3 is built from 13 residues. The CDR3 sequence is CASSSQGGEGLFF. CDR3 bases: TGTGCCAGCAGTTCCCAGGGGGGAGAAGGACTGTTTTTT.

The gene calls are TRBV10-2 and TRBJ2-1; 10 positions match TRBD1. The germline gives CDR1 WSHSY, CDR2 SAAADI. CDR3 length equals 13 residues. The ends lost 4 bases at V and 7 bases at J; junction bases unmatched: 1. In DNA, the CDR3 is TGCGCCAGCAGTGTGGACAGGGGGAATGAGCAGTTCTTC. It translates to CASSVDRGNEQFF.

This clone was recorded a few times. This chain uses TRBV19 with TRBJ2-3; a weak D match, TRBD1 (7 bases). In germline, CDR1 is LNHDA, CDR2 SQIVND (reference sequence). There are 17 residues in the CDR3. The V and J ends lost 5 bases and 1 base respectively, with 19 bases between them. The CDR3 DNA sequence: TGTGCCAGTAGTGGCACCAGGGGGAGGTTGGGCACAGATACGCAGTATTTT. Translation gives CASSGTRGRLGTDTQYF.

Only a few counts were recorded for this clone. The chain is built from TRBV7-2 and TRBJ1-4; TRBD1 aligns across 9 bases. Trimming removed 3 bases from V and 5 bases from J; junction bases left unmatched: 4. CDR1 is SGHTA, CDR2 FQGNSA, per germline. The CDR3 extends over 15 amino acids. The CDR3 loop reads CASSFMGQGNEKLFF. The CDR3 DNA is TGTGCCAGCAGCTTCATGGGACAGGGAAATGAAAAACTGTTTTTT.

V usage is TRBV13 and J usage is TRBJ2-7; the match to TRBD1 covers 10 bases. This CDR3 is 16 amino acids long. After removal of 5 bases from V and 1 base from J, the junction contained 8 bases not matched to a gene. The germline V gene encodes CDR1 PRHDT and CDR2 FYEKMQ (reference sequence). CDR3 nucleotide sequence: TGTGCCAGCAGCCTAAGACAGGGGGCTTTATCCTACGAGCAGTACTTC. Protein sequence: CASSLRQGALSYEQYF.

The CDR3 nucleotides are TGTGCCAGCAGCTTCCCGGCTGGGCATGAGCAGTTCTTC. Amino acids: CASSFPAGHEQFF. The chain uses TRBV7-2 and TRBJ2-1; D is unclear. Trimming stripped 3 bases from V and 8 bases from J, with 11 bases between. Germline assignment: CDR1 SGHTA and CDR2 FQGNSA. This CDR3 comprises 13 residues.

Remarks on this clone: At one boundary the junction diverges from the germline segment, which might be a read error. The chain employs TRBV7-7 and TRBJ2-1; no firm D call. The CDR3 extends over 14 amino acids. Germline loops: CDR1 SSHAT, CDR2 FNYEAQ (reference sequence). The CDR3, as DNA: TGTGCTAGCAGCTTAGCTCCGGGTAACAATGAGCAGTTCTTC. Translation gives CASSLAPGNNEQFF.

The count of this clone is one. This chain links TRBV9 with TRBJ1-1; TRBD1 agrees at 7 bases. CDR3 length: 14 residues. CDR1 and CDR2 from the germline V gene are SGDLS and YYNGEE. With V trimmed by 5 bases and J by 6 bases, 10 bases remained unmatched. In DNA, the CDR3 is TGTGCCAGCAGAGCAGGAGGGACAGAGCCTGAAGCTTTCTTT. Amino acid sequence: CASRAGGTEPEAFF.

The chain combines TRBV29-1 with TRBJ2-7; 9 nucleotides line up with TRBD1. The CDR3 spans 15 residues. Germline assignment: CDR1 SQVTM and CDR2 ANQGSEA. The CDR3 DNA is TGCAGATCCGGAGGGGACAGGGTCGTAGTCCACGAGCAGTACTTC. Its protein is CRSGGDRVVVHEQYF.

This chain joins TRBV11-2 and TRBJ2-7; the match to TRBD1 covers 7 bases. The CDR3 is 14 residues long. CDR1 SGHAT and CDR2 FQNNGV come from the germline V gene. V lost 5 bases and J lost 4; bases outside the gene matches: 8. CDR3 residues: CASSATGNRYEQYF. The CDR3 DNA follows: TGTGCCAGCAGCGCGACAGGGAATCGATACGAGCAGTACTTC. Together with reference TRBV11-2 and TRBJ2-7, the CDR3 gives the full variable domain: EAGVAQSPRYKIIEKRQSVAFWCNPISGHATLYWYQQILGQGPKLLIQFQNNGVVDDSQLPKDRFSAERLKGVDSTLKIQPAKLEDSAVYLCASSATGNRYEQYFGPGTRLTVT.

This clone occurred once. The rearrangement uses TRBV10-1 and TRBJ2-6; possible D gene TRBD1, 5 bases. The CDR3 is 14 amino acids. Germline CDR1 and CDR2: WNHNN and SYGVQD (reference sequence). The V end was cut by 3 bases, the J end by 3 bases, with 6 bases between. In nucleotides, the CDR3 is TGCGCCAGCAGTGAAGGGGATGGGGCCAACGTCCTGACTTTC. It translates to CASSEGDGANVLTF.

V is TRBV11-3 and J is TRBJ2-7; perhaps TRBD2 as D (5 bases). V lost 5 bases and J 2 bases, leaving 13 bases between the germline ends. In germline, CDR1 is SGHNT, CDR2 YENEEA. This CDR3 is built from 14 residues. CDR3 sequence: CASSPWSGAYEQYF. The CDR3 nucleotides are TGTGCCAGCAGCCCCTGGAGCGGAGCCTACGAGCAGTACTTC.

This sequence joins TRBV5-1 and TRBJ2-5; D possibly corresponds to TRBD1 (6 bases). Per the germline V gene, CDR1 is SGHRS and CDR2 is YFSETQ. Trimming left V 4 bases short and J 1 base short, with 14 bases between. The CDR3 sequence is 15 residues long. DNA for the CDR3: TGCGCCAGCAGCATAAATACAGGGATCCAAGAGACCCAGTACTTC. Protein: CASSINTGIQETQYF.

The table lists this clone with a few counts. The chain links TRBV5-1 to TRBJ1-1, with D maybe TRBD1 (6 bases). The CDR3 is 18 residues long. Trimming took 5 bases from V and 0 from J, leaving 23 bases between them. Germline V lookup: CDR1 SGHRS, CDR2 YFSETQ. The DNA of the CDR3 is TGCGCCAGCAGACACACCGGGACAAATAAAGAATTGAACACTGAAGCTTTCTTT. Protein: CASRHTGTNKELNTEAFF.

The DNA for the CDR3 is TGTGCCAGTAGTATCCGCGGACAGGTTAGCTATGGCTACACCTTC. It is translated as CASSIRGQVSYGYTF. V gene TRBV19 combines with J gene TRBJ1-2, with 7 bases aligning to TRBD1. Losses at the gene ends were 3 bases for V and 4 bases for J; bases not matched to a gene: 8. This CDR3 is 15 amino acids long. CDR1 and CDR2 (germline): LNHDA, SQIVND (reference sequence).

The rearrangement uses TRBV5-1 and TRBJ2-5; D perhaps matches TRBD2 (5 bases). V lost 1 base and J 5 bases, leaving 9 bases between the germline ends. The V gene's germline CDR1 is SGHRS and CDR2 YFSETQ. The CDR3 is 13 residues long. The CDR3 DNA reads TGCGCCAGCAGCTTGAGGCGGGCCGAGACCCAGTACTTC. Residues: CASSLRRAETQYF. Complete variable domain (other parts from reference TRBV5-1 and TRBJ2-5): KAGVTQTPRYLIKTRGQQVTLSCSPISGHRSVSWYQQTPGQGLQFLFEYFSETQRNKGNFPGRFSGRQFSNSRSEMNVSTLELGDSALYLCASSLRRAETQYFGPGTRLLVL.

This sequence joins TRBV6-5 and TRBJ1-1; 9 bases line up with TRBD1. Trimming took 7 bases from V and 2 from J; bases not matched to a gene: 5. The CDR3 covers 14 residues. The germline gives CDR1 MNHEY, CDR2 SVGAGI. CDR3 in amino acids: CASTGQGPNTEAFF. CDR3 sequence (DNA): TGTGCCAGCACCGGACAGGGGCCTAACACTGAAGCTTTCTTT.

This clone was observed a few times. J is TRBJ1-1 and V is TRBV7-8, with D unclear. Germline CDR1 and CDR2: SGHVS and FQNEAQ. V shed 1 base and J shed 0 bases, with 6 bases lying between them. This CDR3 region has 14 residues. This CDR3 is CASSLVNLNTEAFF. The DNA for the CDR3 is TGTGCCAGCAGCTTAGTCAATTTGAACACTGAAGCTTTCTTT.

This chain joins TRBV7-9 and TRBJ1-6, with no clear D. Trimming cost V 2 bases and J 9 bases, with 8 bases left between them. Germline CDR1 SEHNR, CDR2 FQNEAQ (reference sequence). The CDR3 loop spans 13 amino acids. The CDR3: CASSLRQASPLHF. The CDR3 DNA sequence: TGTGCCAGCAGCTTACGTCAGGCTTCACCCCTCCACTTT.

The chain has TRBV6-1 and TRBJ1-3, with TRBD1 as a possible D gene (5 bases). Deletions cut 8 bases from V and 0 bases from J, with 11 bases between. CDR3 size: 14 residues. CDR1 is MNHNS and CDR2 is SASEGT in the germline V gene. The CDR3 sequence: CASRTGTSGNTIYF. The CDR3 nucleotides are TGTGCCAGCCGAACAGGAACCTCTGGAAACACCATATATTTT.

V gene TRBV29-1 combines with J gene TRBJ2-5; 10 nucleotides match TRBD2. J lost 5 bases, V lost 1 base, and 16 bases had no gene match. CDR3 size: 18 residues. CDR1 and CDR2 from the germline V gene are SQVTM and ANQGSEA. The CDR3 region is CSVEGQTSGSPSYETQYF. The CDR3 DNA sequence: TGCAGCGTTGAAGGTCAGACTAGCGGGTCCCCCTCGTATGAGACCCAGTACTTC.

The chain links TRBV10-3 to TRBJ2-7; TRBD1 matches at 7 bases. The germline gives CDR1 ENHRY, CDR2 SYGVKD. The CDR3 loop spans 14 amino acids. V shed 10 bases, J shed 3 bases, and the junction held 12 bases outside the gene matches. The CDR3 reads CATGHLAGGYEQYF. In DNA form, the CDR3 reads TGTGCCACCGGACATTTGGCAGGGGGCTACGAGCAGTACTTC.

This chain joins TRBV11-2 and TRBJ1-1, with TRBD1 identical over 9 bases. Germline trimming cut 5 bases from V and 6 bases from J; bases unmatched to any gene: 4. CDR1 is SGHAT, CDR2 FQNNGV, per germline. The CDR3 has 13 residues. The chain's CDR3 is CASSGDRVSEAFF. CDR3 coding DNA: TGTGCCAGCAGCGGGGACAGGGTTTCTGAAGCTTTCTTT.

This chain links TRBV10-3 with TRBJ1-5; possible D gene TRBD1, 6 bases. Germline-derived CDR1 and CDR2 are ENHRY and SYGVKD. Trimming left V 2 bases short and J 4 bases short, with 9 bases between. The CDR3 totals 14 residues. The CDR3 loop reads CAISETGMNQPQHF. CDR3 DNA sequence: TGTGCCATCAGTGAGACAGGGATGAATCAGCCCCAGCATTTT.